This TCR beta chain was obtained from a study of spatial heterogeneity in lung cancer (dated by TCRdb to 2018 to 2020). Regarding the study in general: More beta-chain than alpha-chain transcripts were consistently detected, likely reflecting higher beta-chain transcript abundance. In the raw uncorrected reads, each unique combination of TCR and UMI appeared more than ten times on average. TCR alpha and beta repertoires were quantitatively compared across multiple tumor regions, matched nontumor lung and blood in non-small cell lung cancer. Nonsynonymous mutation counts, determined by whole-exome sequencing of tumor tissue, were related to features of the TCR repertoire. Both alpha and beta chains were TCR-sequenced in samples taken at surgery, namely 220 tumor regions, fewer than 80 matched nontumor lung samples and 50 to 60 PBMC samples. Broader findings and caveats from the paper: Confirming at a functional level the hypothesis that regional TCRs recognize regional mutations was considered to require additional single-cell paired TCR alpha and beta sequencing. Ubiquitous expanded tumor TCRs showed up in blood more often at tumor resection than at routine follow-up.

Library creation used 5' RACE. Sequencing took place on a NextSeq 500. In the TCR library protocol, a unique molecular identifier was attached to each TCR cDNA molecule so that PCR and sequencing errors could be corrected. For the original study's pipeline: Decombinator tools were used for TCR identification, UMI-based error correction and CDR3 extraction. TCRs above a frequency of 2 per 1,000, corresponding to the top 1% of the tumor frequency distribution, were defined as expanded. Renyi diversity was calculated using the R vegan package after each repertoire was subsampled 100 times to 5,000 TCRs. CDR3 similarity networks were built from amino acid triplet string-kernel similarity, connecting CDR3s with pairwise similarity above 0.82. TCRdb reprocessing: public reads trimmed at Q25 with fastp, clones called with MiXCR, in-frame beta chains kept. Each entry is one CDR3 protein sequence, shown with its most common DNA and genes. The V and J calls were determined by TCRdb, not by the authors. Recorded for this sample are about 11,000 distinct CDR3 sequences; roughly 3.5% of them occurred a single time. The ten largest account for less than 65% of the sample.

According to the study, the label for this sample's time point signals: sample taken at primary tumor resection. Donors were some 70 patients with early-stage, untreated non-small cell lung cancer from the lung TRACERx cohort. TCR sequencing used whole RNA extracted from tumor and nontumor lung tissue, or from cryopreserved PBMC samples, without cell sorting. A patient was chosen for TCR sequencing only when enough RNA was available from at least two tumor regions. Details on this clonotype: The antigen it binds to is not known. Since a much larger clone is just one base distant, this may be a read error.

V drops 2 bases and J drops 6 bases, leaving 14 bases in between. Measured from the cysteine to the phenylalanine, the CDR3 is 15 residues long. Left in the record is the CDR3 DNA by itself, 45 bases read in frame from the first base. CDR1 and CDR2, per the germline V gene, are KGHSH and LQKENI. The sequencing used PBMCs, collected at surgery. The sequence is built from TRBV18 and TRBJ1-5; no D gene can be assigned with confidence. This TCR came from a female donor with early-stage non-small cell lung cancer. The CDR3 protein sequence reads: CASSPAPEVGQPQHF. The nucleotide sequence is TGTGCCAGCTCACCAGCTCCGGAGGTGGGTCAGCCCCAGCATTTT.